The clone carrying this TCR beta chain came up once. Its target is unknown. This specimen comes from a study of T-cell reconstitution after alpha-beta-depleted transplantation in children. Study-level points and caveats: It was newly produced T cells that mostly accounted for T-cell counts and diversity one year after transplant. Surviving recipient T cells and thymic progenitors underlay high day-60 TCRbeta diversity in some patients.

Unique molecular identifiers were built into the TCRbeta library. MiXCR was run by TCRdb on the PCR reads, yielding one entry per CDR3 protein. The sample records about 980,000 distinct CDR3 sequences, around 30% being singletons. Germline values: CDR1 LNHDA, CDR2 SQIVND (reference sequence). The CDR3 has 18 residues. Unmatched junction bases numbered 9, after V lost 5 bases and J lost 3 bases. The sample in question was PBMCs, mostly from graft donor cells, obtained 360 days after TCRalphabeta/CD19-depleted stem cell transplant. The chain recombines TRBV19 with TRBJ2-1; 14 nucleotides align to TRBD2. The TCR originated in a boy under two years old who had a stem cell transplant for SCID, so the T cells may come from the graft donor. The CDR3 bases are TGTGCCAGTAGTTCCCGACTAGCGGGGGGGATAATCTACAATGAGCAGTTCTTC. Its protein is CASSSRLAGGIIYNEQFF.